A selection of T cell receptor beta chains follows, all from one sample in a study of CD8+ T cells in alopecia areata. The table came from immunoSEQ multiplex PCR; TCRdb's copy has only in-frame clones and leaves some out. Altogether fewer than 350,000 clones are present, 58% being singletons, with the ten largest covering about 1.8%. Sequenced here: CD4+ T cells sorted from blood, sampled at week 24, from a patient treated with tofacitinib. These receptors were collected from a human donor with alopecia areata. The CDR3 runs from the conserved cysteine through the conserved F or W. A D gene is named only where the DNA matches it firmly. Clone size is not always given. Where it is, it says once, few, many or a class for expanded clones.

J | V | size | D | DNA | CDR3
TRBJ1-1 | TRBV5-4 | . | . | TGTGCCAGCAGCTTGGTAACAGAGAACACTGAAGCTTTCTTT | CASSLVTENTEAFF
TRBJ1-5 | TRBV2 | . | . | TGTGCCGCAGGGGACGTTCCTGAGCAGCCCCAGCATTTT | CAAGDVPEQPQHF
TRBJ1-6 | TRBV6-6 | once | . | TGTGCCAGCAGTTACTCGGAACTCTATAATTCACCCCTCCACTTT | CASSYSELYNSPLHF
TRBJ1-1 | TRBV30 | . | . | TGTGCCTGGACAGGAGGGTCAACTGGGAGGACTGAAGCTTTCTTT | CAWTGGSTGRTEAFF
TRBJ2-3 | TRBV7-9 | . | TRBD2 | TGTGCCAGCAGCCCGGGACTAGCGGGGTACCGAGCCGGCGCAGATACGCAGTATTTT | CASSPGLAGYRAGADTQYF
TRBJ2-3 | TRBV9 | few | TRBD2 | TGTGCCAGCAGCGTAGAGGGACTAGCGGATACGCAGTATTTT | CASSVEGLADTQYF
TRBJ2-5 | TRBV5-1 | once | TRBD1 | TGCGCCAGCAGCTCGCCACAGACAGGGGGCTTGGAGACCCAGTACTTC | CASSSPQTGGLETQYF
TRBJ2-3 | TRBV7-2 | . | TRBD2 | TGTGCCAGCGACAAAAGCGGGGGGATCTTTAGCACAGATACGCAGTATTTT | CASDKSGGIFSTDTQYF
TRBJ1-1 | TRBV29-1 | . | . | TGCAGCGTTCGACAGGTTGGGAACACTGAAGCTTTCTTT | CSVRQVGNTEAFF
TRBJ2-3 | TRBV5-4 | once | . | TGTGCCAGCAGCTTGGAGCTAGTCACAGATACGCAGTATTTT | CASSLELVTDTQYF
TRBJ2-3 | TRBV29-1 | few | . | TGCAGCGCGATTGGGGGCACAGATACGCAGTATTTT | CSAIGGTDTQYF
TRBJ1-6 | TRBV7-8 | . | TRBD1 | TGTGCCAGCAGCTTAGGCGGCGGGACAGGGGATTCACCCCTCCACTTT | CASSLGGGTGDSPLHF
TRBJ2-5 | TRBV6-1 | few | TRBD2 | TGTGCCAGCAGGACTAGCGGGGGGCTGGAGACCCAGTACTTC | CASRTSGGLETQYF
TRBJ1-2 | TRBV29-1 | . | . | TGCAGCGTTGACGGGTTCAACTATGGCTACACCTTC | CSVDGFNYGYTF
TRBJ1-1 | TRBV9 | . | TRBD1 | TGTGCCAGCAGCGGCTTCATGTCCGGACAGGGGGAAACTGAAGCTTTCTTT | CASSGFMSGQGETEAFF
TRBJ2-2 | TRBV9 | . | . | TGTGCCAGCAGCCCCCGTCGGGAGCTGTTTTTT | CASSPRRELFF